Listed here are 21 T cell receptor beta chains from one sample, sequenced in a study of blood T cell repertoires in COVID-19. The method was immunoSEQ multiplex PCR; TCRdb's version includes in-frame clones alone and lacks a portion of them. The table has fewer than 20,000 clones, 89% seen once. The sequencing sample was made of peripheral blood. The receptors here all came from an elderly man with acute or convalescent COVID-19.

This clone was detected once. The genes are TRBV30 and TRBJ1-4; TRBD1 aligns across 7 bases. The J segment lost 5 bases and the V segment lost 0 bases, leaving 6 bases of the junction unmatched. This CDR3 is built from 15 residues. CDR1 and CDR2 (germline): GTSNPN, SVGIG (reference sequence). CDR3 amino acids: CAWSVWDSLNEKLFF. In DNA form, the CDR3 reads TGTGCCTGGAGTGTTTGGGACAGCCTCAATGAAAAACTGTTTTTT.

This chain uses TRBV6-5 with TRBJ2-7, with TRBD1 matching 10 bases. CDR3 length: 14 residues. The V gene end was trimmed by 6 bases and the J gene end by 2 bases; junction bases not matched to a gene: 4. Germline values: CDR1 MNHEY, CDR2 SVGAGI. DNA for the CDR3: TGTGCCAGCAGACCGGGACAGGGGACCTACGAGCAGTACTTC. It is translated as CASRPGQGTYEQYF.

CDR3 sequence: CASRLGDSSGNTIYF. In DNA, the CDR3 is TGTGCAAGTCGCTTAGGGGACAGCTCTGGAAACACCATATATTTT. The chain joins TRBV12-2 to TRBJ1-3; the table calls TRBD1, which could not be checked here. TRBV12-2 is tagged as a pseudogene. This CDR3 spans 15 amino acids.

This rearrangement joins TRBV11-3 to TRBJ2-1; D perhaps matches TRBD1 (6 bases). The CDR3 is 14 residues long. Per germline, CDR1 SGHNT and CDR2 YENEEA. V shed 5 bases and J shed 4 bases, with 12 bases lying between them. In DNA, the CDR3 is TGTGCCAGCAGCCCAAAGGGGGAGTACAATGAGCAGTTCTTC. Amino acid sequence: CASSPKGEYNEQFF.

This chain links TRBV2 with TRBJ1-5, with 7 bases fitting TRBD1. Germline values: CDR1 SNHLY, CDR2 FYNNEI. J lost 0 bases, V lost 5 bases, and 4 bases had no gene match. The CDR3 is made up of 15 amino acids. In DNA, the CDR3 is TGTGCCAGCAGTATACAGGGGTCTAGCAATCAGCCCCAGCATTTT. It yields the protein CASSIQGSSNQPQHF.

The chain links TRBV11-2 to TRBJ1-4; D gene ambiguous. The CDR3 has 14 residues. V gave up 5 bases and J gave up 6 bases, with 13 bases separating them. The germline V gene encodes CDR1 SGHAT and CDR2 FQNNGV. The CDR3 bases are TGTGCCAGCAGCCGAAATCGGGGTGATGAAAAACTGTTTTTT. It translates to CASSRNRGDEKLFF.

V is TRBV2 and J is TRBJ1-1, with no clear D. The V and J ends lost 5 bases and 10 bases respectively, with 26 bases between them. Per germline, CDR1 SNHLY and CDR2 FYNNEI. The CDR3 covers 16 residues. The CDR3 sequence: CASSLNTLPSADGAFF. CDR3 sequence (DNA): TGTGCCAGCAGTCTCAACACCCTTCCCAGTGCTGATGGAGCTTTCTTT.

The chain links TRBV27 to TRBJ1-4; no clear D gene. This CDR3 comprises 14 residues. Deletions cut 6 bases from V and 0 bases from J, with 8 bases between. Germline V gene lookup returns CDR1 MNHEY and CDR2 SMNVEV (reference sequence). As DNA, the CDR3 is TGTGCCAGCAGCTCTTATGCAACTAATGAAAAACTGTTTTTT. Translating it yields CASSSYATNEKLFF.

The V call is TRBV5-1, the J call TRBJ2-1; TRBD2 matches at 16 bases. This CDR3 contains 16 residues. CDR1 SGHRS and CDR2 YFSETQ come from the germline V gene. Trimming cost V 5 bases and J 8 bases; bases outside gene matches: 7. CDR3 region: CASSPGLAGGPDEQFF. The CDR3 DNA follows: TGCGCCAGCAGTCCGGGACTAGCGGGAGGGCCGGATGAGCAGTTCTTC.

The chain couples TRBV27 to TRBJ1-2, with a possible D match to TRBD1 (6 bases). Germline CDR1 and CDR2: MNHEY and SMNVEV (reference sequence). Trimming cost V 2 bases and J 4 bases, with 17 bases left between them. This CDR3 region has 16 residues. The CDR3 region is CASSLAPGTTPYGYTF. The CDR3 nucleotides are TGTGCCAGCAGTTTAGCCCCCGGGACAACTCCCTATGGCTACACCTTC.

This rearrangement joins TRBV5-1 to TRBJ1-4, with D hard to call. Trimming took 4 bases from V and 6 from J, leaving 13 bases between them. Germline CDR1 is SGHRS and CDR2 is YFSETQ. The CDR3 sequence is 14 residues long. CDR3 nucleotides: TGCGCCAGCAGCACCCGGGAGGGTGATGAAAAACTGTTTTTT. Translation: CASSTREGDEKLFF.

The chain joins TRBV6-5 to TRBJ1-2; weak D call: TRBD1 (5 bases). Germline assignment: CDR1 MNHEY and CDR2 SVGAGI. CDR3 length: 13 amino acids. Trimming stripped 5 bases from V and 5 bases from J, with 12 bases between. CDR3 sequence reads: CASSLDSLYGYTF. The CDR3 bases are TGTGCCAGCAGTCTTGACAGTTTATATGGCTACACCTTC.

This clone was detected only once. This chain connects TRBV7-9 to TRBJ2-1; TRBD1 aligns across 7 bases. The CDR3 is made up of 18 amino acids. CDR1 and CDR2 from the germline V gene are SEHNR and FQNEAQ (reference sequence). Trimming took 8 bases from V and 6 from J; bases not matched to a gene: 22. CDR3 sequence (DNA): TGTGCCAGCTCCTACCGCGGTCCCGACAGGGTCTACAGCAATGAGCAGTTCTTC. It translates to CASSYRGPDRVYSNEQFF.

This clone came up once. The chain couples TRBV5-1 to TRBJ1-2; tentatively, D is TRBD1 (6 bases). This CDR3 has 14 amino acids. Trimming took off 2 bases at V and 8 bases at J, with 16 bases between the two ends. Germline CDR1 and CDR2: SGHRS and YFSETQ. The CDR3: CASSLIQGDIGYTF. In DNA, the CDR3 is TGCGCCAGCAGCTTAATACAGGGCGACATCGGCTACACCTTC. The whole variable domain, remainder taken from reference TRBV5-1 and TRBJ1-2, is KAGVTQTPRYLIKTRGQQVTLSCSPISGHRSVSWYQQTPGQGLQFLFEYFSETQRNKGNFPGRFSGRQFSNSRSEMNVSTLELGDSALYLCASSLIQGDIGYTFGSGTRLTVV.

The chain has TRBV19 and TRBJ1-1; possible D gene TRBD1, 6 bases. V was trimmed by 3 bases and J by 1 base, leaving 9 bases between them. The CDR3 extends over 14 amino acids. Germline CDR1 LNHDA, CDR2 SQIVND (reference sequence). CDR3: CASSMARGNTEAFF. The CDR3 region has the DNA TGTGCCAGTAGTATGGCCAGGGGGAACACTGAAGCTTTCTTT.

This chain connects TRBV9 to TRBJ2-5; the match to TRBD2 covers 13 bases. The junction had 3 bases not matched to a gene; V was cut back by 3 bases and J by 1 base. Per germline, CDR1 SGDLS and CDR2 YYNGEE. This CDR3 is built from 16 residues. The CDR3 region has the DNA TGTGCCAGCAGCGCGGGGACTAGCGGGGTCCAAGAGACCCAGTACTTC. This codes for CASSAGTSGVQETQYF.

The gene calls are TRBV19 and TRBJ2-7, with 7 positions matching TRBD1. Germline V lookup: CDR1 LNHDA, CDR2 SQIVND (reference sequence). The junction had 11 bases not matched to a gene; V was cut back by 5 bases and J by 4 bases. This CDR3 comprises 15 residues. The chain's CDR3 is CASSPTPGTEYEQYF. The DNA of the CDR3 is TGTGCCAGTAGTCCTACCCCAGGGACAGAGTACGAGCAGTACTTC.

The sample holds a few counts of this clone. The genes are TRBV5-1 and TRBJ1-6; the match to TRBD1 covers 8 bases. J was trimmed by 9 bases and V by 3 bases; bases with no gene match: 5. Per germline, CDR1 SGHRS and CDR2 YFSETQ. This CDR3 is 14 amino acids long. The CDR3 nucleotides read TGCGCCAGCAGCTCACAGGGGGTTGGTTCACCCCTCCACTTT. Amino acid sequence: CASSSQGVGSPLHF.

This sequence joins TRBV7-9 and TRBJ1-2; the D gene is possibly TRBD1 (5 bases). The CDR3 covers 13 residues. With 5 bases removed from V and 5 bases from J, the gap between germline ends came to 12 bases. Germline loops: CDR1 SEHNR, CDR2 FQNEAQ (reference sequence). DNA of the CDR3: TGTGCCAGCAGCCGGCTGGAGGGGTATGGCTACACCTTC. Amino acids: CASSRLEGYGYTF.

V and J are TRBV20-1 and TRBJ2-1; D is ambiguous. Looked up from germline, CDR1 is DFQATT and CDR2 is SNEGSKA (reference sequence). Trimming took off 4 bases at V and 10 bases at J, with 5 bases between the two ends. The CDR3 extends over 9 amino acids. CDR3 in DNA: TGCAGTGCTAACAGCGAGCAGTTCTTC. Translation gives CSANSEQFF.

This clone was recorded once. The chain employs TRBV11-2 and TRBJ2-3, with 10 bases aligning to TRBD2. The CDR3 contains 17 residues. Germline assignment: CDR1 SGHAT and CDR2 FQNNGV. The V and J ends lost 0 bases and 5 bases, in that order; junction bases with no gene match: 8. In DNA, the CDR3 is TGTGCCAGCAGCTTAGACGGACTAGCGGCCAATCGAGATACGCAGTATTTT. Translation: CASSLDGLAANRDTQYF. The full variable domain, in which reference TRBV11-2 and TRBJ2-3 provide the parts outside the CDR3, is EAGVAQSPRYKIIEKRQSVAFWCNPISGHATLYWYQQILGQGPKLLIQFQNNGVVDDSQLPKDRFSAERLKGVDSTLKIQPAKLEDSAVYLCASSLDGLAANRDTQYFGPGTRLTVL.